The entry below describes one T cell receptor beta chain. Deletions cut 3 bases from V and 6 bases from J, with 14 bases between. The CDR3 sequence is 15 residues long. Germline V CDR1 and CDR2: KGHSH, LQKENI. These data are taken from a study of Ad26.COV2.S vaccination and SARS-CoV-2 variants. Stated treatment: around 19 received Ad26.COV2.S at low or high dose, single or two shots; about 5 received placebo; per-sample allocation not given. Samples were taken on day 63 after the first vaccine or placebo injection. Aged 18-55 years, donor was enrolled in Boston in about 2020. Sequenced by immunoSEQ multiplex PCR; TCRdb stores in-frame clones only, minus some. The sample lists 300,000 to 500,000 clones, 75% to 90% seen once, with 3.5% in the top ten.

Sequencing was performed on peripheral blood, taken in a trial of Ad26.COV2.S vaccine versus placebo. The receptor was derived from a person between 18 and 65 years old who received the Ad26.COV2.S COVID-19 vaccine or a placebo. The genes are TRBV18 and TRBJ2-2; D is ambiguous. The chain's CDR3 is CASSPDQPSPGELFF. In nucleotides, the CDR3 is TGTGCCAGCTCACCGGACCAACCGTCCCCCGGGGAGCTGTTTTTT.